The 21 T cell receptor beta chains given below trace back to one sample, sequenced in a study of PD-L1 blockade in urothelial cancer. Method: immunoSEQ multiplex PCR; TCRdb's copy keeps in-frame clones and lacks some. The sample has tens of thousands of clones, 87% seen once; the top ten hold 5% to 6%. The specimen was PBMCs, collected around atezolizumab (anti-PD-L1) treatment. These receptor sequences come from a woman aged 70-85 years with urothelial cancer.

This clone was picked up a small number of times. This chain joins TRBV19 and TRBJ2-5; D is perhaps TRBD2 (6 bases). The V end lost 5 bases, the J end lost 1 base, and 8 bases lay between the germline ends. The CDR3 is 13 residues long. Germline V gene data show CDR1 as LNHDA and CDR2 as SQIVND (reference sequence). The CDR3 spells CASSFGSQETQYF. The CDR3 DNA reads TGTGCCAGTAGTTTCGGGAGCCAAGAGACCCAGTACTTC. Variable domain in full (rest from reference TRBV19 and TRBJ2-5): DGGITQSPKYLFRKEGQNVTLSCEQNLNHDAMYWYRQDPGQGLRLIYYSQIVNDFQKGDIAEGYSVSREKKESFPLTVTSAQKNPTAFYLCASSFGSQETQYFGPGTRLLVL.

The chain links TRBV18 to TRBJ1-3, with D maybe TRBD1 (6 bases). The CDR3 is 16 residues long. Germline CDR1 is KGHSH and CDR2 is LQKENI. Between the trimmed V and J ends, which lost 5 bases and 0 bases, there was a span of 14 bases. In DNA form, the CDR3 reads TGTGCCAGCTCATCAAACCGGGACAACTCTGGAAACACCATATATTTT. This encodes CASSSNRDNSGNTIYF.

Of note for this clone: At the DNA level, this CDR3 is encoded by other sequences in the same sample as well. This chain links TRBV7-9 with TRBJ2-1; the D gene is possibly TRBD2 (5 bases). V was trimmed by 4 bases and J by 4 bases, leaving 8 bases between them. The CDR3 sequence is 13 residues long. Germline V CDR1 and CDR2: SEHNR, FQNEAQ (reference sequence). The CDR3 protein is CASSSGLYNEQFF. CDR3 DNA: TGTGCCAGCAGCTCAGGACTGTACAATGAGCAGTTCTTC.

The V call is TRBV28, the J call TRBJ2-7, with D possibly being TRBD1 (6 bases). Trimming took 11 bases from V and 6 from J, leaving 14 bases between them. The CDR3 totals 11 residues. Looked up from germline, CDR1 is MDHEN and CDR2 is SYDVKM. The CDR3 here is CASGAWSEQYF. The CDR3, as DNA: TGTGCCTCAGGGGCGTGGAGCGAGCAGTACTTC.

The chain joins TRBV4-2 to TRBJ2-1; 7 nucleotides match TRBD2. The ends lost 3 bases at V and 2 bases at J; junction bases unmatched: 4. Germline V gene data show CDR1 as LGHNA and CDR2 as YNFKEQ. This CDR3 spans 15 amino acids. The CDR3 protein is CASSQSGDAYNEQFF. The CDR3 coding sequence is TGTGCCAGCAGCCAGAGCGGGGACGCCTACAATGAGCAGTTCTTC.

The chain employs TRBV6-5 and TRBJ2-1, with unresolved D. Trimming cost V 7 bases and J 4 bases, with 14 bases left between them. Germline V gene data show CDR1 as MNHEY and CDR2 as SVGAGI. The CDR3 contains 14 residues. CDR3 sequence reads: CASKLTSLYNEQFF. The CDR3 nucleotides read TGTGCCAGCAAGCTTACCTCACTTTACAATGAGCAGTTCTTC.

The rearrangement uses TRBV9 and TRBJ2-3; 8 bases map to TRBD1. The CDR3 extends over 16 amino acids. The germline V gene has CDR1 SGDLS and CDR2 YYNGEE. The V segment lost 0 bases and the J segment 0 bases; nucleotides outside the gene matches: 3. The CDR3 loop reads CASSVAGGGSTDTQYF. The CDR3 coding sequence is TGTGCCAGCAGCGTAGCAGGGGGCGGCAGCACAGATACGCAGTATTTT.

CDR3 DNA sequence: TGTGCCAGCAGCTTGGACATATCTAGCACAGATACGCAGTATTTT. This translates into CASSLDISSTDTQYF. J is TRBJ2-3 and V is TRBV7-6, with D perhaps matching TRBD1 (5 bases). The CDR3 contains 15 residues. CDR1 and CDR2 (germline): SGHVS, FNYEAQ. V gave up 3 bases and J gave up 0 bases, with 10 bases separating them.

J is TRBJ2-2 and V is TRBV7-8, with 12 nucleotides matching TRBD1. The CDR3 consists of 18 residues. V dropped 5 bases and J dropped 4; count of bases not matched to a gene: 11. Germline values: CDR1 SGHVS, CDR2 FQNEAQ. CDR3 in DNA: TGTGCCAGCAGCCTATGGGACAGGGGGCCTATCGGCACCGGGGAGCTGTTTTTT. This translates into CASSLWDRGPIGTGELFF.

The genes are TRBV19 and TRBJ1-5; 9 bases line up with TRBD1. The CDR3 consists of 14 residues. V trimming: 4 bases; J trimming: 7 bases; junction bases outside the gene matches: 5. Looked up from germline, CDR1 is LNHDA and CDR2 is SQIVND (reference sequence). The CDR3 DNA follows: TGTGCCAGTAGTAACCGACAGGGGGGACAGCCCCAGCATTTT. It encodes CASSNRQGGQPQHF.

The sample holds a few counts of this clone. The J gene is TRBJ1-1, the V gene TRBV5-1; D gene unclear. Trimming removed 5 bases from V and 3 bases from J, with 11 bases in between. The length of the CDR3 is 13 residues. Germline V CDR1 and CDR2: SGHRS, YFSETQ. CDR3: CASSRAGDTEAFF. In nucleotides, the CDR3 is TGCGCCAGCAGTAGGGCGGGAGACACTGAAGCTTTCTTT.

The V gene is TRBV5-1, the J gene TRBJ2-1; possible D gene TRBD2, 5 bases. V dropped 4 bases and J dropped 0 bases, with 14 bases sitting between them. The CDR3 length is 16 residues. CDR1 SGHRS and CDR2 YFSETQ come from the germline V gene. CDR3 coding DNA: TGCGCCAGCAGCCCGCGTACGGGGATCTCCTACAATGAGCAGTTCTTC. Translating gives CASSPRTGISYNEQFF.

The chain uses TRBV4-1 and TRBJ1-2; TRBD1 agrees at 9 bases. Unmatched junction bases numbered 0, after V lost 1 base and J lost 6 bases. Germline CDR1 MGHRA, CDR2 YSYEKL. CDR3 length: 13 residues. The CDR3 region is CASSQGTGDGYTF. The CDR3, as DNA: TGCGCCAGCAGCCAAGGGACAGGGGATGGCTACACCTTC.

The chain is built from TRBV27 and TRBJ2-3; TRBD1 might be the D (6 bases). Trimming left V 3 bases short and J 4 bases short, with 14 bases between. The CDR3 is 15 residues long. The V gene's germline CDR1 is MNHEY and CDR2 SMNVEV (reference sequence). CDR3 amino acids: CASSLPGVPPDTQYF. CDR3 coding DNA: TGTGCCAGCAGTTTGCCAGGGGTCCCCCCAGATACGCAGTATTTT.

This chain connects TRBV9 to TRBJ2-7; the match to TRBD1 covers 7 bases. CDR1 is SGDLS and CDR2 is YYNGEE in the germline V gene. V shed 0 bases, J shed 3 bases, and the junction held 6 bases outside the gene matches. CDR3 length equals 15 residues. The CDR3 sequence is CASSVEGTESYEQYF. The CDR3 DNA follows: TGTGCCAGCAGCGTAGAGGGGACAGAGAGCTACGAGCAGTACTTC.

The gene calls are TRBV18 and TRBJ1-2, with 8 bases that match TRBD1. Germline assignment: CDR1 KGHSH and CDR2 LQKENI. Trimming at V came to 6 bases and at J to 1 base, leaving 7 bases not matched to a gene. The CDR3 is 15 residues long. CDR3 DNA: TGTGCCAGCTCCCGGCAGGGGGCCCTTAACTATGGCTACACCTTC. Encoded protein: CASSRQGALNYGYTF.

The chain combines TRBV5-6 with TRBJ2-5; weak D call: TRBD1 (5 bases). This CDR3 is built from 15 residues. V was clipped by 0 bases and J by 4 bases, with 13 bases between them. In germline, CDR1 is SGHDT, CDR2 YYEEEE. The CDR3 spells CASSLDRFLGETQYF. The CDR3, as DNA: TGTGCCAGCAGCTTGGACAGGTTTTTAGGAGAGACCCAGTACTTC.

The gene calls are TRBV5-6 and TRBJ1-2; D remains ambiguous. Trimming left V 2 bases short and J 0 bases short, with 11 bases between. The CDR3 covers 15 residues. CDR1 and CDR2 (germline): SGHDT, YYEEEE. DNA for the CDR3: TGTGCCAGCAGCTTAACCCCGGGAGCTAACTATGGCTACACCTTC. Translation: CASSLTPGANYGYTF. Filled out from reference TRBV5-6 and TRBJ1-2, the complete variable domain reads DAGVTQSPTHLIKTRGQQVTLRCSPKSGHDTVSWYQQALGQGPQFIFQYYEEEERQRGNFPDRFSGHQFPNYSSELNVNALLLGDSALYLCASSLTPGANYGYTFGSGTRLTVV.

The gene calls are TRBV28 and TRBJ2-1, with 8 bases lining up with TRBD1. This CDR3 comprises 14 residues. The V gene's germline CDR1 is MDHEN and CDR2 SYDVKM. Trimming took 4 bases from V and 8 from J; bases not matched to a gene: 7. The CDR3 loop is CASSSDRGVDEQFF. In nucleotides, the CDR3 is TGTGCCAGCAGTTCTGACAGGGGAGTGGATGAGCAGTTCTTC.

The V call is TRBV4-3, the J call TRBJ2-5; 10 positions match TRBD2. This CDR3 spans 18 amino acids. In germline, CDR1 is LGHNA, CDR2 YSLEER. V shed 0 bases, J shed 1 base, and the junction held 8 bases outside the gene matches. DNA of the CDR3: TGCGCCAGCAGCCAAGATCGAGCGGTAGCGGGGGGCCAAGAGACCCAGTACTTC. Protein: CASSQDRAVAGGQETQYF.

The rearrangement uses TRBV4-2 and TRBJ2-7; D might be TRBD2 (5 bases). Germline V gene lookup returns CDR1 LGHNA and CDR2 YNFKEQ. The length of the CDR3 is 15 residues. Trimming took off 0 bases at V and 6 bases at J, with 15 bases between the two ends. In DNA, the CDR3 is TGTGCCAGCAGCCAAGAGGAGCCTAGCCTCAGCGAGCAGTACTTC. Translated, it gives CASSQEEPSLSEQYF.